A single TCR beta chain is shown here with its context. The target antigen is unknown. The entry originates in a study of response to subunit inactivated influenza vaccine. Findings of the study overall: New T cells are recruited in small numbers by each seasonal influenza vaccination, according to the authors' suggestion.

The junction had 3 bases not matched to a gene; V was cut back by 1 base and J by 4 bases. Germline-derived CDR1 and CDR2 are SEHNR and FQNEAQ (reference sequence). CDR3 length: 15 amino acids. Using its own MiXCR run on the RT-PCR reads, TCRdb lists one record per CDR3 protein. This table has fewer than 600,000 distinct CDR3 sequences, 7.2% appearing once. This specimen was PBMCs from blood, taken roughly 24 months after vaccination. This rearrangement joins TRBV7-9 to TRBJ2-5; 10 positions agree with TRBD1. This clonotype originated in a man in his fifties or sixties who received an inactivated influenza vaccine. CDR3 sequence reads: CASSLGQGARETQYF. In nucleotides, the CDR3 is TGTGCCAGCAGCTTAGGACAGGGGGCTCGAGAGACCCAGTACTTC.